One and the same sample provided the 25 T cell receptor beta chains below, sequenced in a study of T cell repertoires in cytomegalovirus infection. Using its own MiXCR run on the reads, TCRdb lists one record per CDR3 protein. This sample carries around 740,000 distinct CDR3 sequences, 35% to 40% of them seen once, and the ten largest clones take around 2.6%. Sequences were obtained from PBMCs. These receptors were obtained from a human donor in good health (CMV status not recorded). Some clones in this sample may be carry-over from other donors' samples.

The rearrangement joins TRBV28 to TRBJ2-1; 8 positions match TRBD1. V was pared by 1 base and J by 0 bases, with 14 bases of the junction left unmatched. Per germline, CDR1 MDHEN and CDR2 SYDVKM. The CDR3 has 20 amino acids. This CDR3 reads CASSLFGGDRPRNSYNEQFF. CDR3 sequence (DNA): TGTGCCAGCAGTTTATTTGGTGGGGACAGGCCCAGAAACTCCTACAATGAGCAGTTCTTC. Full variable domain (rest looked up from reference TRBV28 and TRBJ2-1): DVKVTQSSRYLVKRTGEKVFLECVQDMDHENMFWYRQDPGLGLRLIYFSYDVKMKEKGDIPEGYSVSREKKERFSLILESASTNQTSMYLCASSLFGGDRPRNSYNEQFFGPGTRLTVL.

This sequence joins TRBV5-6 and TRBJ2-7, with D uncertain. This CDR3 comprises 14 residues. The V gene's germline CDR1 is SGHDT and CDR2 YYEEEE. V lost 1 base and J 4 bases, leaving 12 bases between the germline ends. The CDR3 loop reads CASSLQGFGYEQYF. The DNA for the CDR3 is TGTGCCAGCAGCTTGCAAGGGTTTGGATACGAGCAGTACTTC. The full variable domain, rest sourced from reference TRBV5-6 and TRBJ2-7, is DAGVTQSPTHLIKTRGQQVTLRCSPKSGHDTVSWYQQALGQGPQFIFQYYEEEERQRGNFPDRFSGHQFPNYSSELNVNALLLGDSALYLCASSLQGFGYEQYFGPGTRLTVT.

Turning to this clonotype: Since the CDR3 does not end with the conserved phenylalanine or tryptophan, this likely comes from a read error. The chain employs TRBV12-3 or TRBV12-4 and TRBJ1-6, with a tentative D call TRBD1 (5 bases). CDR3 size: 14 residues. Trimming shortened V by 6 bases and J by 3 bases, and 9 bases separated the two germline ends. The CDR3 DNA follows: TGTGCCAGCAGGCCAGGGTACTATAATTCACCCCTCCACTTA. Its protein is CASRPGYYNSPLHL.

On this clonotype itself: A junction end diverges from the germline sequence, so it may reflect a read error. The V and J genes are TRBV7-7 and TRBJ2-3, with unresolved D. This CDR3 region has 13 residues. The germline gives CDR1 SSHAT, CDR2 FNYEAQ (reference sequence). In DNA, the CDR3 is TGTGCTAGCAGCCGGCTACAGAGGGATACGCAGTATTTT. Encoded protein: CASSRLQRDTQYF. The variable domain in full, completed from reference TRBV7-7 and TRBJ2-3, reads GAGVSQSPRYKVTKRGQDVTLRCDPISSHATLYWYQQALGQGPEFLTYFNYEAQPDKSGLPSDRFSAERPEGSISTLTIQRTEQRDSAMYRCASSRLQRDTQYFGPGTRLTVL.

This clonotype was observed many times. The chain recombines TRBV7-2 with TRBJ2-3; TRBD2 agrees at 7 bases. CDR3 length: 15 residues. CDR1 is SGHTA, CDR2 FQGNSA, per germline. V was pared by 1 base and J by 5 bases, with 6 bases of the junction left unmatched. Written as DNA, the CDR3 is TGTGCCAGCAGCTTAGATCGTATAGCGGGAGATACGCAGTATTTT. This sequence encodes CASSLDRIAGDTQYF.

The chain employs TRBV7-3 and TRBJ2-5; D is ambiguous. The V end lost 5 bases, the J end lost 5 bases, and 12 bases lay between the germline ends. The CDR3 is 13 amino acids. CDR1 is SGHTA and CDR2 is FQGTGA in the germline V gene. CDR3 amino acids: CASSPWSRETQYF. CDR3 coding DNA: TGTGCCAGCAGCCCCTGGTCGAGGGAGACCCAGTACTTC. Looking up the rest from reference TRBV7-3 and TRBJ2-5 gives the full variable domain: GAGVSQTPSNKVTEKGKYVELRCDPISGHTALYWYRQSLGQGPEFLIYFQGTGAADDSGLPNDRFFAVRPEGSVSTLKIQRTERGDSAVYLCASSPWSRETQYFGPGTRLLVL.

CDR3 bases: TGTGCCATCAGTGAGTCGCTAGCGGGGGCCGGAACCGGGGAGCTGTTTTTT. It yields the protein CAISESLAGAGTGELFF. The chain joins TRBV10-3 to TRBJ2-2, with TRBD2 identical over 10 bases. With 0 bases clipped from V and 5 bases from J, the junction kept 6 bases outside the gene matches. The CDR3 consists of 17 residues. Germline V gene sequence: CDR1 ENHRY, CDR2 SYGVKD.

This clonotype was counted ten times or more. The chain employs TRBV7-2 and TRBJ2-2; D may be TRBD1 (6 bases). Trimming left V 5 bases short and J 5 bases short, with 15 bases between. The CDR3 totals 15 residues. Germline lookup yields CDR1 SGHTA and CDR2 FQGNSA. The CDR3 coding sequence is TGTGCCAGCAGCCTCCCTGGGGGCGCGACCGGGGAGCTGTTTTTT. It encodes CASSLPGGATGELFF.

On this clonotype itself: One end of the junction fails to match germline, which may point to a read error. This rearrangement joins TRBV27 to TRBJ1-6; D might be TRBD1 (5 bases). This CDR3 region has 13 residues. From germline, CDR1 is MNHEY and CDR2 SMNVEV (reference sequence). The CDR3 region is CATRTFLNSPLQF. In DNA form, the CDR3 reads TGTGCCACGCGGACATTTCTTAATTCACCCCTCCAATTT.

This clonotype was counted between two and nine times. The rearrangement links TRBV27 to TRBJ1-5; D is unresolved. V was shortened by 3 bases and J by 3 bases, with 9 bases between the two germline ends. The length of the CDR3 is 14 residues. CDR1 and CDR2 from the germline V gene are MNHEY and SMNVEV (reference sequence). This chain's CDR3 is CASSFRRVNQPQHF. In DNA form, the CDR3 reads TGTGCCAGCAGTTTTAGGAGGGTCAATCAGCCCCAGCATTTT.

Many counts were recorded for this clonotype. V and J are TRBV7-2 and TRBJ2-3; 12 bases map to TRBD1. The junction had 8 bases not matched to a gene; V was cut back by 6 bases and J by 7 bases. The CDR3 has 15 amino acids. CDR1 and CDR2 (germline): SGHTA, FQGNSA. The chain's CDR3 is CASRLGTGGLNTQYF. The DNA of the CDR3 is TGTGCCAGCAGACTAGGGACAGGGGGCTTGAATACGCAGTATTTT.

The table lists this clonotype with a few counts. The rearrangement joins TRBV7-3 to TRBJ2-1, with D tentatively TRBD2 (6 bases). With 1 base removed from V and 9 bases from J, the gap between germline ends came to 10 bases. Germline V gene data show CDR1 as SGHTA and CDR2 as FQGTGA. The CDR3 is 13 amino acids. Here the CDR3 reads CASSLIREAEQFF. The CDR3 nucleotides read TGTGCCAGCAGCTTAATCAGGGAGGCTGAGCAGTTCTTC.

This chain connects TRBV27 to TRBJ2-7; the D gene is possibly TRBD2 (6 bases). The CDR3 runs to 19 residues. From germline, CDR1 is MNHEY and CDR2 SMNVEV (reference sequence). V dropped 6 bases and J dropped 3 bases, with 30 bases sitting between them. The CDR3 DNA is TGTGCCAGCAGCATCCGGGCTGGGAGGCAGCGGACTTTTTACTACGAGCAGTACTTC. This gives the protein CASSIRAGRQRTFYYEQYF.

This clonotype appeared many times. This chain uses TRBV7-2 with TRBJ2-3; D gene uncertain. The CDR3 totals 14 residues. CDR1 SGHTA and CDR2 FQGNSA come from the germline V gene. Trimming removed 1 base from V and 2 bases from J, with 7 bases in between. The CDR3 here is CASSLGVLTDTQYF. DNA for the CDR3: TGTGCCAGCAGCTTAGGGGTCCTCACAGATACGCAGTATTTT.

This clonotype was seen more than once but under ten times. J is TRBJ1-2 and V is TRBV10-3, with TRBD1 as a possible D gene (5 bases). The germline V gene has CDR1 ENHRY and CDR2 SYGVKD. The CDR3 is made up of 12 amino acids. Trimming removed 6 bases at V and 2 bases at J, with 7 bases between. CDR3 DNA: TGTGCCATCAGCCGGGACAACTATGGCTACACCTTC. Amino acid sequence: CAISRDNYGYTF.

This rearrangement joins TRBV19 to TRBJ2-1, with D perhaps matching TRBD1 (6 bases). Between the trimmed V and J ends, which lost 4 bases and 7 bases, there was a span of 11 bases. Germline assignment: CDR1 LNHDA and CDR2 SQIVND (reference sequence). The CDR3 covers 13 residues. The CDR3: CASSTNRVNEQFF. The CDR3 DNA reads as TGTGCCAGTAGTACCAACAGGGTAAATGAGCAGTTCTTC.

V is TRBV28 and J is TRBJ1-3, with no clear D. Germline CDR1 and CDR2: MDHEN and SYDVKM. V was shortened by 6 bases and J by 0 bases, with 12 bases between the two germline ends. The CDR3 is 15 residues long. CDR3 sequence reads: CASSLYQSSGNTIYF. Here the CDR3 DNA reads TGTGCCAGCAGCCTATACCAGTCCTCTGGAAACACCATATATTTT.

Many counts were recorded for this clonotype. The CDR3 is CASSLAANTEAFF. The CDR3 bases are TGTGCCAGCAGCTTAGCAGCCAACACTGAAGCTTTCTTT. This chain uses TRBV7-2 with TRBJ1-1; unclear D gene. The germline V gene has CDR1 SGHTA and CDR2 FQGNSA. This CDR3 has 13 amino acids. Trimming cost V 0 bases and J 2 bases, with 4 bases left between them.

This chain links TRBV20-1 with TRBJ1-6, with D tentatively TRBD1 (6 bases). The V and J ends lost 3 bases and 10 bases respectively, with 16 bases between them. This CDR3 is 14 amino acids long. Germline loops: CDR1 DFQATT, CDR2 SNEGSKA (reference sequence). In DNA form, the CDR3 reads TGCAGTGCTAGCCGCTCAGGGGAAAGGTCACCCCTCCACTTT. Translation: CSASRSGERSPLHF.

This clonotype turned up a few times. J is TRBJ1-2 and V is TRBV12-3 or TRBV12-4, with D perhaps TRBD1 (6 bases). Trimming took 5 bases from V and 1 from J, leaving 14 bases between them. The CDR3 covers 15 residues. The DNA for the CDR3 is TGTGCCAGCAGTAGTAGACAGGAAGTTAACTATGGCTACACCTTC. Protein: CASSSRQEVNYGYTF.

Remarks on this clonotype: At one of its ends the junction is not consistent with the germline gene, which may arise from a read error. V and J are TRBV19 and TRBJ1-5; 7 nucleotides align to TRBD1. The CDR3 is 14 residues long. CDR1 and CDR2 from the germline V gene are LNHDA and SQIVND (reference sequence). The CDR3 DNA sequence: TGTGCCAGTAGTAGCCAGGGGGTGAATCAGCCCCAGCAGTTT. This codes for CASSSQGVNQPQQF.

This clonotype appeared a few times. CDR3 in DNA: TGTGCCAGCAGCTTGGGGTACAGCTATAGCAATCAGCCCCAGCATTTT. Translating it yields CASSLGYSYSNQPQHF. V is TRBV7-2 and J is TRBJ1-5; D not certain. Deletions cut 3 bases from V and 0 bases from J, with 12 bases between. The germline V gene encodes CDR1 SGHTA and CDR2 FQGNSA. This CDR3 has 16 residues.

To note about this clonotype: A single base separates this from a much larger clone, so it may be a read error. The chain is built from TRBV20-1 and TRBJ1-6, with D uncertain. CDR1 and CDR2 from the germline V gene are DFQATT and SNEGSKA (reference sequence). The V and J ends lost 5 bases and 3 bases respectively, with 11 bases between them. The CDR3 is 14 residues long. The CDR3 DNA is TGCAGTGCTCCAGTTGGTTTCTATAATTCACCCCTCCACTTT. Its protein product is CSAPVGFYNSPLHF.

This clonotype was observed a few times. CDR3 in amino acids: CASSQDPTGPHYGYTF. The CDR3 DNA follows: TGCGCCAGCAGCCAAGATCCTACAGGGCCCCACTATGGCTACACCTTC. This chain joins TRBV4-1 and TRBJ1-2; the D gene is possibly TRBD1 (6 bases). Deletions cut 0 bases from V and 3 bases from J, with 14 bases between. Germline V gene lookup returns CDR1 MGHRA and CDR2 YSYEKL. The CDR3 runs to 16 residues.

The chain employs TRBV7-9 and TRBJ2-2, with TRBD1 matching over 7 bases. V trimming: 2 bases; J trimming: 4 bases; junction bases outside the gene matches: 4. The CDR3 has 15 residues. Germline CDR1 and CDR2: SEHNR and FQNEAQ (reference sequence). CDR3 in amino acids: CASSLPGQTTGELFF. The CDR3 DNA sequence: TGTGCCAGCAGCTTACCGGGACAGACCACCGGGGAGCTGTTTTTT.